Below, 9 T cell receptor beta chains from the same sample are listed, as sequenced in a study of blood T cell repertoires in COVID-19. Repertoires were generated with immunoSEQ multiplex PCR, while TCRdb's copy carries only in-frame clones and drops some. The sample lists some 120,000 clones; about nine tenths were seen once. The sequencing input was peripheral blood. All receptors come from a man aged 50-60 years with active COVID-19.

The gene calls are TRBV12-3 or TRBV12-4 and TRBJ2-5, with a possible D match to TRBD2 (7 bases). V dropped 7 bases and J dropped 4 bases, with 13 bases sitting between them. The CDR3 covers 13 residues. Here the CDR3 DNA reads TGTGCCAGCACCGGGGGAGGGGGAGAGACCCAGTACTTC. It translates to CASTGGGGETQYF.

This chain joins TRBV5-1 and TRBJ2-3; TRBD2 matches at 8 bases. This CDR3 is 12 amino acids long. The germline CDR1 and CDR2 sequences are SGHRS and YFSETQ. After removal of 0 bases from V and 15 bases from J, the junction contained 6 bases not matched to a gene. The CDR3 loop reads CASSLEREGLYF. CDR3 bases: TGCGCCAGCAGCTTGGAACGGGAGGGCCTTTATTTT.

The gene calls are TRBV2 and TRBJ2-5; no firm D call. Germline-derived CDR1 and CDR2 are SNHLY and FYNNEI. V lost 5 bases to trimming and J lost 3 bases, with 10 bases between them. This CDR3 has 13 residues. CDR3 sequence (DNA): TGTGCCAGCAGTCCTCCCCCGGAAGAGACCCAGTACTTC. This translates into CASSPPPEETQYF.

V and J are TRBV19 and TRBJ1-2; D is perhaps TRBD1 (6 bases). Trimming shortened V by 4 bases and J by 4 bases, and 16 bases separated the two germline ends. The CDR3 is made up of 15 amino acids. Germline V gene lookup returns CDR1 LNHDA and CDR2 SQIVND (reference sequence). The CDR3 reads CASSRYGTPSYGYTF. CDR3 DNA: TGTGCCAGTAGTAGGTACGGGACACCCTCCTATGGCTACACCTTC.

The rearrangement links TRBV29-1 to TRBJ1-1; D is perhaps TRBD1 (6 bases). V shed 4 bases and J shed 3 bases, with 15 bases lying between them. Germline V gene sequence: CDR1 SQVTM, CDR2 ANQGSEA. The CDR3 totals 14 residues. The CDR3 sequence: CSVVRGRFDTEAFF. CDR3 nucleotides: TGCAGCGTTGTCAGGGGTCGTTTTGACACTGAAGCTTTCTTT.

The chain couples TRBV7-8 to TRBJ2-7; a possible D gene is TRBD1 (5 bases). V lost 5 bases and J 5 bases, leaving 10 bases between the germline ends. The germline V gene encodes CDR1 SGHVS and CDR2 FQNEAQ. The CDR3 spans 12 residues. The CDR3 loop reads CASSPGSNEQYF. The CDR3 coding sequence is TGTGCCAGCAGCCCAGGGTCCAACGAGCAGTACTTC.

This clone was seen a single time. The genes are TRBV5-1 and TRBJ2-7; 10 nucleotides match TRBD1. This CDR3 has 14 amino acids. J lost 5 bases, V lost 5 bases, and 7 bases had no gene match. Germline V lookup: CDR1 SGHRS, CDR2 YFSETQ. CDR3 in amino acids: CASRPGQGINEQYF. The CDR3 bases are TGCGCCAGCAGGCCGGGACAGGGGATCAACGAGCAGTACTTC.

The gene calls are TRBV11-2 and TRBJ2-3; a weak D match, TRBD1 (5 bases). The CDR3 has 15 residues. In germline, CDR1 is SGHAT, CDR2 FQNNGV. Trimming removed 5 bases from V and 2 bases from J, with 14 bases in between. CDR3 bases: TGTGCCAGCAGCCGGCCTGGGGCCCCCACAGATACGCAGTATTTT. The encoded protein is CASSRPGAPTDTQYF.

This chain uses TRBV6-5 with TRBJ2-3; D is perhaps TRBD2 (6 bases). Trimming took 6 bases from V and 2 from J, leaving 15 bases between them. Germline V gene data show CDR1 as MNHEY and CDR2 as SVGAGI. The CDR3 length is 15 residues. The DNA for the CDR3 is TGTGCCAGCAGGGGGGGAACGGGGCCCACAGATACGCAGTATTTT. Translated, it gives CASRGGTGPTDTQYF.